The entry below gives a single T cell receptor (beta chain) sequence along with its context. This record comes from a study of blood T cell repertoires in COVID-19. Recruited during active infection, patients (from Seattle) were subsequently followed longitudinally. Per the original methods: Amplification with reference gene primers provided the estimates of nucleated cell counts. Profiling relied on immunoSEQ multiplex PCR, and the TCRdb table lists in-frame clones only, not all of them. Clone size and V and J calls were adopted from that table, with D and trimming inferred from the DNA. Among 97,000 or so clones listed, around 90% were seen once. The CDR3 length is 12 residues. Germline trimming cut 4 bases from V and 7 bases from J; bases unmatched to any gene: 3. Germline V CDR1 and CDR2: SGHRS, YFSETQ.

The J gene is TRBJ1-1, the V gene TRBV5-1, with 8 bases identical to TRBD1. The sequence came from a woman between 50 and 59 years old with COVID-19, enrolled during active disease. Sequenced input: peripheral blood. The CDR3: CASSVQGGEAFF. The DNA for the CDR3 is TGCGCCAGCAGCGTACAGGGGGGTGAAGCTTTCTTT.